This is a list of T cell receptor beta chains from one sample in a study of cytomegalovirus exposure and HLA in healthy donors. Method: immunoSEQ multiplex PCR; TCRdb's copy keeps in-frame clones and lacks some. This table has under 150,000 clones, approximately 70% appearing once. What was sequenced was PBMCs. The receptors were gathered from a human donor in good health. Both conserved end residues are part of each CDR3. A D gene is named only where the DNA matches it firmly. Clone size, where shown, is once, few, many, or a class for clones that have expanded.

J gene | V gene | D gene | clone size | CDR3 protein | CDR3 DNA
TRBJ1-1 | TRBV4-1 | TRBD1 | . | CASSYRQGGDEAFF | TGCGCCAGCAGCTATCGACAGGGGGGGGATGAAGCTTTCTTT
TRBJ1-1 | TRBV6-5 | . | . | CASRRGNTEAFF | TGTGCCAGCAGGAGAGGCAACACTGAAGCTTTCTTT
TRBJ2-3 | TRBV15 | . | few | CATADGVSTDTQYF | TGTGCCACGGCTGACGGGGTTAGCACAGATACGCAGTATTTT
TRBJ1-2 | TRBV11-3 | . | . | CASSLGPDGYTF | TGTGCCAGCAGCTTGGGCCCTGATGGCTACACCTTC
TRBJ1-1 | TRBV5-1 | . | . | CASSELGGEGTEAFF | TGCGCCAGCAGCGAGCTAGGGGGGGAAGGGACTGAAGCTTTCTTT
TRBJ2-3 | TRBV7-3 | . | . | CASSPGRDTDTQYF | TGTGCCAGCAGCCCCGGCAGGGACACAGATACGCAGTATTTT
TRBJ1-1 | TRBV7-8 | TRBD1 | few | CASIKRGRGAAFF | TGTGCCAGCATCAAAAGGGGGCGCGGGGCGGCTTTCTTT
TRBJ2-2 | TRBV7-9 | . | . | CSSSLELRTGELFF | TGTTCCAGCAGCTTAGAGCTGAGAACCGGGGAGCTGTTTTTT
TRBJ2-7 | TRBV6-5 | . | few | CASSRGWDFRYEQYF | TGTGCCAGCAGTCGGGGTTGGGACTTCCGCTACGAGCAGTACTTC
TRBJ2-7 | TRBV29-1 | . | . | CSACTGAYEQYF | TGCAGCGCTTGTACAGGCGCCTACGAGCAGTACTTC
TRBJ2-2 | TRBV7-9 | TRBD2 | few | CASSTRLAVTGELFF | TGTGCCAGCAGCACGAGACTAGCAGTCACCGGGGAGCTGTTTTTT
TRBJ2-2 | TRBV19 | TRBD2 | . | CASSAGTSGDGELFF | TGTGCCAGTAGTGCCGGGACTAGCGGGGACGGGGAGCTGTTTTTT
TRBJ1-5 | TRBV28 | . | . | CASSFASQPQHF | TGTGCCAGCAGTTTTGCAAGCCAGCCCCAGCATTTT
TRBJ2-3 | TRBV2 | . | . | CASSFLGVGTDTQYF | TGTGCCAGCAGTTTCTTGGGAGTCGGCACAGATACGCAGTATTTT
TRBJ1-6 | TRBV10-3 | TRBD1 | . | CAIRATGAGSPLHF | TGTGCCATCAGAGCGACAGGGGCCGGTTCACCCCTCCACTTT
TRBJ1-5 | TRBV4-2 | . | . | CASSLTHQVDQPQHF | TGTGCCAGCAGCCTCACACATCAGGTGGATCAGCCCCAGCATTTT
TRBJ2-4 | TRBV5-4 | . | . | CASSSRETGVQYF | TGTGCCAGCAGCTCCCGGGAGACCGGGGTTCAGTACTTC
TRBJ2-3 | TRBV13 | . | . | CATNQRGTDTQYF | TGTGCCACCAACCAGAGGGGCACAGATACGCAGTATTTT